Each of the 18 T cell receptor beta chains below was sequenced from the same sample in a study of CD8+CD57+ T cells in acquired aplastic anemia. Patients included in sequencing had previously demonstrated CD8+CD57+ cell expansion by flow cytometry. Genomic DNA, the template, was used for profiling of the TCR beta VDJ and CDR3. Each CDR3 protein gets one entry after TCRdb re-called the reads with MiXCR. The table lists approximately 130,000 distinct CDR3 sequences, 45% to 60% of them singletons. The source material was sorted CD4+, CD8+, or CD8+CD57+ T cells (not recorded which) from PBMCs. Every receptor here comes from a human donor with aplastic anemia.

Many counts were recorded for this clonotype. DNA of the CDR3: TGTGCCAGCAGTGAAGCGCCCCCGGGGGGACCCTCCTACGAGCAGTACTTC. Residues: CASSEAPPGGPSYEQYF. The chain carries TRBV2 and TRBJ2-7, with 7 bases that match TRBD2. CDR3 length: 17 amino acids. The J segment lost 0 bases and the V segment lost 0 bases, leaving 8 bases of the junction unmatched. Germline loops: CDR1 SNHLY, CDR2 FYNNEI.

The V and J genes are TRBV7-2 and TRBJ1-6; no clear D. This CDR3 region has 12 residues. The V gene lost 8 bases and the J gene lost 6 bases, with 8 bases spanning the gap. Germline CDR1 SGHTA, CDR2 FQGNSA. The CDR3 loop reads CASSDFNSPLHF. Written as DNA, the CDR3 is TGTGCCAGCTCCGACTTTAATTCACCCCTCCACTTT.

The gene calls are TRBV19 and TRBJ1-2, with D maybe TRBD1 (6 bases). The V gene lost 2 bases and the J gene lost 3 bases, with 10 bases spanning the gap. Germline CDR1 is LNHDA and CDR2 is SQIVND (reference sequence). This CDR3 comprises 14 residues. As DNA, the CDR3 is TGTGCCAGTAGTATACGGGACACCTACTATGGCTACACCTTC. It codes for CASSIRDTYYGYTF.

V is TRBV6-2 or TRBV6-3 and J is TRBJ2-3; 9 bases are a match to TRBD1. The CDR3 runs 14 residues. CDR1 and CDR2 (germline): MNHEY, SVGEGT. The V and J ends lost 7 bases and 5 bases, in that order; junction bases with no gene match: 7. In DNA form, the CDR3 reads TGTGCCAGCACACGTAGGACAGGGGAAGATACGCAGTATTTT. It encodes CASTRRTGEDTQYF.

This clonotype has more than one count but fewer than ten. The chain carries TRBV15 and TRBJ2-5; D not resolved. The CDR3 has 15 residues. Trimming stripped 3 bases from V and 4 bases from J, with 15 bases between. CDR1 and CDR2 from the germline V gene are LNHNV and YYDKDF (reference sequence). CDR3 nucleotides: TGTGCCACCAGCAGTGTCGCATTGGTCGGAGAGACCCAGTACTTC. Translation: CATSSVALVGETQYF.

Only a few counts were recorded for this clonotype. V gene TRBV10-2 combines with J gene TRBJ2-7; D possibly corresponds to TRBD2 (6 bases). CDR1 is WSHSY and CDR2 is SAAADI in the germline V gene. V was trimmed by 7 bases and J by 5 bases, leaving 15 bases between them. The CDR3 sequence is 13 residues long. The CDR3 reads CASKEGWVDEQYF. DNA for the CDR3: TGCGCCAGCAAGGAGGGATGGGTCGACGAGCAGTACTTC.

This clonotype occurred once. The rearrangement links TRBV29-1 to TRBJ2-5; 8 nucleotides agree with TRBD1. This CDR3 is built from 16 residues. Per the germline V gene, CDR1 is SQVTM and CDR2 is ANQGSEA. V was pared by 1 base and J by 5 bases, with 12 bases of the junction left unmatched. For the CDR3, the DNA is TGCAGCGTTGAAGTCCGGTTTCCAGGGGGCCGGGAGACCCAGTACTTC. Protein: CSVEVRFPGGRETQYF.

A remark on this clonotype: Since the CDR3 does not end with the conserved phenylalanine or tryptophan, this likely comes from a read error. It is unclear where the CDR3 begins or ends on the DNA, so no DNA is shown, and the CDR3 is as TCRdb lists it. The chain is built from TRBV10-3 and TRBJ2-1; the table's D call, TRBD2, has no DNA check behind it. Germline V CDR1 and CDR2: ENHRY, SYGVKD. The CDR3 numbers 8 amino acids, ends counted. This CDR3 is CAITALAG.

V is TRBV5-1 and J is TRBJ1-1; 7 bases align to TRBD1. Trimming took 4 bases from V and 3 from J; bases not matched to a gene: 9. CDR1 is SGHRS and CDR2 is YFSETQ in the germline V gene. There are 15 residues in the CDR3. Here the CDR3 reads CASSPQTGPYTEAFF. The CDR3 bases are TGCGCCAGCAGCCCGCAGACAGGGCCTTACACTGAAGCTTTCTTT. Full variable domain (remainder filled in from reference TRBV5-1 and TRBJ1-1): KAGVTQTPRYLIKTRGQQVTLSCSPISGHRSVSWYQQTPGQGLQFLFEYFSETQRNKGNFPGRFSGRQFSNSRSEMNVSTLELGDSALYLCASSPQTGPYTEAFFGQGTRLTVV.

This clonotype was seen a few times. The chain carries TRBV7-8 and TRBJ1-3; possibly TRBD1 for D (5 bases). Germline-derived CDR1 and CDR2 are SGHVS and FQNEAQ. This CDR3 comprises 14 residues. The V and J ends lost 5 bases and 2 bases respectively, with 10 bases between them. For the CDR3, the DNA is TGTGCCAGCAGCATTGGGACGGCTGGAAACACCATATATTTT. Translated, it gives CASSIGTAGNTIYF.

A note on this clonotype: Given a much more abundant clone one base away, this may be a read error. Since the CDR3 does not end with the conserved phenylalanine or tryptophan, this likely comes from a read error. The chain links TRBV25-1 to TRBJ2-1, with D uncertain. The CDR3 runs 15 residues. CDR1 and CDR2 (germline): MGHDK, SYGVNS. V was shortened by 6 bases and J by 2 bases, with 14 bases between the two germline ends. CDR3 coding DNA: TGTGCCAGCAGCCAAGAGACGGCTACCTACAATGAGCAGTTCTTA. Translating gives CASSQETATYNEQFL.

This clonotype was counted between two and nine times. The chain is built from TRBV28 and TRBJ2-7, with 9 bases aligning to TRBD1. The CDR3 has 16 amino acids. J gave up 2 bases and V 8 bases, and 13 bases lay outside the gene matches. From germline, CDR1 is MDHEN and CDR2 SYDVKM. CDR3 protein: CASGGTGLSPTYEQYF. Written as DNA, the CDR3 is TGTGCCAGCGGGGGGACAGGGCTGTCGCCTACCTACGAGCAGTACTTC.

The chain couples TRBV27 to TRBJ2-3, with unresolved D. The germline V gene encodes CDR1 MNHEY and CDR2 SMNVEV (reference sequence). CDR3 size: 15 residues. Trimming took 4 bases from V and 0 from J, leaving 11 bases between them. The CDR3 nucleotides are TGTGCCAGCAGTTCCCTGATATCTAGCACAGATACGCAGTATTTT. This sequence encodes CASSSLISSTDTQYF.

Regarding this clonotype: One junction end does not reproduce the germline sequence, and a read error may be involved. The chain joins TRBV7-2 to TRBJ2-7; 8 positions match TRBD2. The CDR3 consists of 13 residues. Germline CDR1 is SGHTA and CDR2 is FQGNSA. The CDR3 nucleotides read TGTGCCAGCGGCTTAGCGGGAACCTACGAGCAGTACTTC. Translating it yields CASGLAGTYEQYF.

This clonotype occurred many times. This sequence joins TRBV6-1 and TRBJ2-7, with D unresolved. The V gene's germline CDR1 is MNHNS and CDR2 SASEGT. This CDR3 is 12 amino acids long. V dropped 1 base and J dropped 6 bases, with 7 bases sitting between them. The CDR3 sequence: CASSEVGLEQYF. In DNA, the CDR3 is TGTGCCAGCAGTGAAGTAGGTCTCGAGCAGTACTTC.

Here the CDR3 reads CASSLDRGPGNYGYTF. In nucleotides, the CDR3 is TGTGCCAGCAGCTTAGACAGGGGGCCCGGTAACTATGGCTACACCTTC. The V gene is TRBV11-2, the J gene TRBJ1-2; 8 bases fit TRBD1. Per the germline V gene, CDR1 is SGHAT and CDR2 is FQNNGV. Trimming at V came to 0 bases and at J to 1 base, leaving 4 bases not matched to a gene. CDR3 length equals 16 residues.

V is TRBV7-2 and J is TRBJ2-7; 8 bases fit TRBD1. CDR1 is SGHTA, CDR2 FQGNSA, per germline. There are 14 residues in the CDR3. V shed 1 base and J 10 bases; nucleotides not matched to a gene: 9. The CDR3 DNA reads TGTGCCAGCAGCTTAGGACAGGGGTTCTGCGATCAGTACTTC. Encoded protein: CASSLGQGFCDQYF.

J is TRBJ1-5 and V is TRBV24-1; no reliable D call. Germline V gene lookup returns CDR1 KGHDR and CDR2 SFDVKD. Trimming stripped 0 bases from V and 3 bases from J, with 11 bases between. This CDR3 has 16 amino acids. CDR3 amino acids: CATSDLPPRNNQPQHF. In nucleotides, the CDR3 is TGTGCCACCAGTGATTTGCCGCCTAGGAACAATCAGCCCCAGCATTTT.